Presented here are 20 T cell receptor beta chains from one specimen sequenced in a study of T cell responses to AZD1222 COVID-19 vaccine. Measured with immunoSEQ multiplex PCR; TCRdb has only the in-frame clones, and not every one. The data contain nearly 110,000 clones, about 90% of them singletons. Material: peripheral blood, obtained 28 days after the second AZD1222 dose. Receptor source: an adult who received the AZD1222 COVID-19 vaccine.

This chain connects TRBV5-1 to TRBJ1-1; 9 nucleotides agree with TRBD1. Trimming took 0 bases from V and 5 from J; bases not matched to a gene: 5. This CDR3 contains 15 residues. Germline loops: CDR1 SGHRS, CDR2 YFSETQ. In DNA, the CDR3 is TGCGCCAGCAGCTTGGGAGACAGGGGGAGGACTGAAGCTTTCTTT. This translates into CASSLGDRGRTEAFF.

This sequence joins TRBV7-2 and TRBJ2-1; TRBD2 matches 9 bases. CDR1 SGHTA and CDR2 FQGNSA come from the germline V gene. This CDR3 spans 15 amino acids. Trimming at V came to 5 bases and at J to 3 bases, leaving 5 bases not matched to a gene. CDR3 loop: CASSTTSGFYNEQFF. The CDR3, as DNA: TGTGCCAGCAGCACCACTAGCGGGTTCTACAATGAGCAGTTCTTC.

This chain links TRBV6-2 or TRBV6-3 with TRBJ2-6; D is possibly TRBD2 (5 bases). Germline V lookup: CDR1 MNHEY, CDR2 SVGEGT. This CDR3 contains 17 residues. V lost 2 bases, J lost 2 bases, and 13 bases lay in between. The CDR3 loop is CASSYDLWGAGANVLTF. The CDR3 DNA sequence: TGTGCCAGCAGTTACGATCTCTGGGGAGCTGGGGCCAACGTCCTGACTTTC.

The V and J genes are TRBV7-2 and TRBJ2-7; 8 nucleotides align to TRBD1. Per germline, CDR1 SGHTA and CDR2 FQGNSA. The CDR3 covers 13 residues. The J segment lost 4 bases and the V segment lost 7 bases, leaving 6 bases of the junction unmatched. The CDR3 DNA sequence: TGTGCCAGCACATCGACAGGGGTATACGAGCAGTACTTC. Amino acid sequence: CASTSTGVYEQYF.

The rearrangement links TRBV19 to TRBJ2-4; maybe TRBD1 (5 bases). Looked up from germline, CDR1 is LNHDA and CDR2 is SQIVND (reference sequence). Trimming shortened V by 1 base and J by 2 bases, and 12 bases separated the two germline ends. This CDR3 spans 16 amino acids. The CDR3 is CASSIGQGRTKNIQYF. CDR3 nucleotide sequence: TGTGCCAGTAGTATAGGGCAGGGAAGGACCAAAAACATTCAGTACTTC.

This clone was recorded a few times. The chain combines TRBV19 with TRBJ1-5; tentatively, D is TRBD1 (5 bases). The CDR3 consists of 14 residues. CDR1 LNHDA and CDR2 SQIVND come from the germline V gene (reference sequence). V dropped 5 bases and J dropped 2 bases, with 10 bases sitting between them. The CDR3 here is CASSGGGRNQPQHF. CDR3 DNA sequence: TGTGCCAGTAGTGGGGGAGGGCGCAATCAGCCCCAGCATTTT.

V is TRBV10-3 and J is TRBJ1-1, with a tentative D call TRBD1 (6 bases). V was trimmed by 7 bases and J by 4 bases, leaving 16 bases between them. Looked up from germline, CDR1 is ENHRY and CDR2 is SYGVKD. There are 14 residues in the CDR3. The DNA of the CDR3 is TGTGCCATCACAGAGGGGGGAATGAGCACTGAAGCTTTCTTT. This gives the protein CAITEGGMSTEAFF.

V usage is TRBV6-4 and J usage is TRBJ2-3; 8 bases are a match to TRBD2. Germline V gene lookup returns CDR1 MRHNA and CDR2 SNTAGT. After removal of 3 bases from V and 1 base from J, the junction contained 0 bases not matched to a gene. The CDR3 loop spans 14 amino acids. In DNA, the CDR3 is TGTGCCAGCAGTGAAGCGGGGGGCACAGATACGCAGTATTTT. It translates to CASSEAGGTDTQYF.

The gene calls are TRBV27 and TRBJ1-1; weak D call: TRBD1 (5 bases). Germline CDR1 is MNHEY and CDR2 is SMNVEV (reference sequence). V lost 2 bases and J lost 3, with 13 bases in between. This CDR3 has 15 residues. CDR3: CASSLRGGKHTEAFF. The CDR3 DNA sequence: TGTGCCAGCAGTTTACGGGGGGGAAAACACACTGAAGCTTTCTTT.

The rearrangement links TRBV3-1 (or the pseudogene TRBV3-2) to TRBJ1-4, with D uncertain. Deletions cut 3 bases from V and 2 bases from J, with 10 bases between. CDR3 length equals 15 residues. Germline assignment: CDR1 LGHDT and CDR2 YNNKEL (reference sequence). The CDR3 protein is CASSQEMGTNEKLFF. In nucleotides, the CDR3 is TGTGCCAGCAGCCAGGAAATGGGGACTAATGAAAAACTGTTTTTT.

The chain recombines TRBV28 with TRBJ2-1; 10 nucleotides match TRBD2. V lost 7 bases, J lost 5 bases, and 14 bases stayed unmatched. This CDR3 spans 17 amino acids. CDR1 is MDHEN, CDR2 SYDVKM, per germline. The CDR3 nucleotides are TGTGCCAGCAAAGGACTCGAAGGACTAGCGGCTAACAATGAGCAGTTCTTC. Its translation: CASKGLEGLAANNEQFF.

This sequence joins TRBV6-5 and TRBJ1-1; TRBD1 is a possible D gene (5 bases). CDR3 length equals 15 residues. Between the trimmed V and J ends, which lost 2 bases and 3 bases, there was a span of 13 bases. Germline assignment: CDR1 MNHEY and CDR2 SVGAGI. The CDR3 region is CASSYSGGVHTEAFF. Written as DNA, the CDR3 is TGTGCCAGCAGTTACAGTGGAGGGGTACACACTGAAGCTTTCTTT.

The rearrangement joins TRBV6-4 to TRBJ1-2; D is undetermined. Germline loops: CDR1 MRHNA, CDR2 SNTAGT. V was trimmed by 4 bases and J by 5 bases, leaving 5 bases between them. This CDR3 has 11 amino acids. In DNA, the CDR3 is TGTGCCAGCAGTGGTGGGTATGGCTACACCTTC. Translation: CASSGGYGYTF.

The chain recombines TRBV7-7 with TRBJ2-1, with 14 bases identical to TRBD2. Germline V gives CDR1 SSHAT, CDR2 FNYEAQ (reference sequence). CDR3 length: 18 residues. Trimming took 5 bases from V and 2 from J; bases not matched to a gene: 8. CDR3 loop: CASSPRTSGGPAYNEQFF. CDR3 in DNA: TGTGCCAGCAGCCCCCGGACTAGCGGGGGGCCCGCCTACAATGAGCAGTTCTTC.

This clone was observed a handful of times. The V call is TRBV6-2 or TRBV6-3, the J call TRBJ1-2; D gene unclear. The CDR3 totals 13 residues. V lost 0 bases and J 4 bases, leaving 6 bases between the germline ends. The germline CDR1 and CDR2 sequences are MNHEY and SVGEGT. For the CDR3, the DNA is TGTGCCAGCAGTTACTCGGGGAGCTATGGCTACACCTTC. Translated: CASSYSGSYGYTF.

The rearrangement uses TRBV5-1 and TRBJ2-7, with TRBD1 matching 7 bases. V was pared by 0 bases and J by 2 bases, with 5 bases of the junction left unmatched. Germline CDR1 and CDR2: SGHRS and YFSETQ. There are 15 residues in the CDR3. CDR3 protein: CASSLGQGVTYEQYF. CDR3 in DNA: TGCGCCAGCAGCTTGGGGCAGGGGGTGACCTACGAGCAGTACTTC.

J is TRBJ1-2 and V is TRBV29-1; TRBD1 matches 8 bases. V was pared by 6 bases and J by 6 bases, with 6 bases of the junction left unmatched. This CDR3 region has 12 residues. Looked up from germline, CDR1 is SQVTM and CDR2 is ANQGSEA. The CDR3 DNA reads TGCAGCGTGGCGACAGGGGTGAATGGCTACACCTTC. Translated, it gives CSVATGVNGYTF.

The chain links TRBV12-2 to TRBJ1-3; the table's D call, TRBD1, was not checked against the DNA. TRBV12-2 is an annotated pseudogene. The CDR3 is made up of 17 amino acids. CDR3 nucleotides: TGTGCAAGTCGCTTAGTAGGACAGGGAAGGTCGGGAAACACCATATATTTT. Translation gives CASRLVGQGRSGNTIYF.

The rearrangement links TRBV28 to TRBJ1-1, with D maybe TRBD1 (5 bases). CDR3 length: 11 amino acids. The germline V and J ends were trimmed by 8 bases and 7 bases, with 11 bases remaining between them. Germline V gives CDR1 MDHEN, CDR2 SYDVKM. CDR3 sequence (DNA): TGTGCCAGCCGGGGGTGGAGTGAAGCTTTCTTT. Translating gives CASRGWSEAFF. The whole variable domain, remainder taken from reference TRBV28 and TRBJ1-1, is DVKVTQSSRYLVKRTGEKVFLECVQDMDHENMFWYRQDPGLGLRLIYFSYDVKMKEKGDIPEGYSVSREKKERFSLILESASTNQTSMYLCASRGWSEAFFGQGTRLTVV.

The V and J genes are TRBV6-5 and TRBJ2-1, with unresolved D. The V gene lost 2 bases and the J gene lost 0 bases, with 5 bases spanning the gap. This CDR3 region has 14 residues. From germline, CDR1 is MNHEY and CDR2 SVGAGI. Here the CDR3 DNA reads TGTGCCAGCAGTTACGGCGGCTCCTACAATGAGCAGTTCTTC. Protein: CASSYGGSYNEQFF.